These 12 T cell receptor beta chains were sequenced from one sample in a study of PD-L1 blockade in urothelial cancer. Noted time point: peripheral blood 6 weeks after treatment start. The repertoire was sequenced with immunoSEQ multiplex PCR; TCRdb's copy has only in-frame clones and lacks some. Here the sample spans around 80,000 clones, less than 95% being singletons. The sample consisted of PBMCs, taken around atezolizumab (anti-PD-L1) treatment. The source is a woman of 80 years or more with urothelial cancer.

The V gene is TRBV30, the J gene TRBJ2-5, with TRBD1 matching 7 bases. CDR3 length: 16 amino acids. Trimming removed 2 bases from V and 5 bases from J; junction bases left unmatched: 14. Germline V lookup: CDR1 GTSNPN, CDR2 SVGIG (reference sequence). As DNA, the CDR3 is TGTGCCTGGAGTAACCCGAGTAGGGGGCCTGGGGAGACCCAGTACTTC. Encoded protein: CAWSNPSRGPGETQYF.

The genes are TRBV14 and TRBJ2-3; D not certain. Germline V gene lookup returns CDR1 SGHDN and CDR2 FVKESK. V was pared by 1 base and J by 7 bases, with 6 bases between. The CDR3 has 12 amino acids. In nucleotides, the CDR3 is TGTGCCAGCAGCCAAGCTAGTTATACGCAGTATTTT. It translates to CASSQASYTQYF.

The chain combines TRBV21-1 with TRBJ2-5; the D call TRBD1 from the table was never checked on the DNA. TRBV21-1 is classified as a pseudogene. CDR3 length: 16 amino acids. The DNA for the CDR3 is TGTGCCAGCAGCAAAGATGATACAGGGAACCAAGAGACCCAGTACTTC. This sequence encodes CASSKDDTGNQETQYF.

The J gene is TRBJ2-7, the V gene TRBV6-1, with 9 nucleotides matching TRBD1. CDR3 size: 15 residues. V gave up 4 bases and J gave up 4 bases; unmatched junction bases: 8. Germline CDR1 is MNHNS and CDR2 is SASEGT. This CDR3 is CASSVEGQGTYEQYF. The CDR3 DNA reads as TGTGCCAGCAGTGTGGAGGGACAGGGAACGTACGAGCAGTACTTC.

The chain is built from TRBV7-9 and TRBJ2-6; D gene unclear. The CDR3 totals 13 residues. Germline loops: CDR1 SEHNR, CDR2 FQNEAQ (reference sequence). V was cut by 5 bases and J by 1 base, with 3 bases left in between. Written as DNA, the CDR3 is TGTGCCAGCAGCCCTTCTGGGGCCAACGTCCTGACTTTC. This codes for CASSPSGANVLTF. The full variable domain, rest sourced from reference TRBV7-9 and TRBJ2-6, is DTGVSQNPRHKITKRGQNVTFRCDPISEHNRLYWYRQTLGQGPEFLTYFQNEAQLEKSRLLSDRFSAERPKGSFSTLEIQRTEQGDSAMYLCASSPSGANVLTFGAGSRLTVL.

This clone was recorded once. The rearrangement uses TRBV5-1 and TRBJ2-3, with 8 bases that match TRBD2. Germline V lookup: CDR1 SGHRS, CDR2 YFSETQ. The V and J ends lost 4 bases and 2 bases, in that order; junction bases with no gene match: 9. This CDR3 has 16 residues. The CDR3 DNA is TGCGCCAGCAGCCCCCGGGGGGGCTCTGTCACAGATACGCAGTATTTT. Translation gives CASSPRGGSVTDTQYF.

This chain links TRBV10-3 with TRBJ1-1; the match to TRBD1 covers 9 bases. The CDR3 is 16 residues long. CDR1 is ENHRY and CDR2 is SYGVKD in the germline V gene. Losses at the gene ends were 0 bases for V and 2 bases for J; bases not matched to a gene: 4. This chain's CDR3 is CAISESGTGFNTEAFF. CDR3 nucleotides: TGTGCCATCAGTGAGTCCGGGACAGGGTTTAACACTGAAGCTTTCTTT.

The gene calls are TRBV2 and TRBJ2-5; tentatively, D is TRBD2 (5 bases). The V gene lost 6 bases and the J gene lost 5 bases, with 22 bases spanning the gap. CDR1 is SNHLY and CDR2 is FYNNEI in the germline V gene. This CDR3 spans 16 amino acids. CDR3 DNA: TGTGCCAGCAGGCCCGTCCCGGGAACGACTTGGGAGACCCAGTACTTC. Translating it yields CASRPVPGTTWETQYF. Full variable domain (remainder filled in from reference TRBV2 and TRBJ2-5): EPEVTQTPSHQVTQMGQEVILRCVPISNHLYFYWYRQILGQKVEFLVSFYNNEISEKSEIFDDQFSVERPDGSNFTLKIRSTKLEDSAMYFCASRPVPGTTWETQYFGPGTRLLVL.

The J gene is TRBJ1-4, the V gene TRBV2; the D is unclear. The CDR3 extends over 13 amino acids. Trimming cost V 8 bases and J 7 bases, with 14 bases left between them. Per germline, CDR1 SNHLY and CDR2 FYNNEI. The CDR3 region has the DNA TGTGCCAGCCCTTCCCCCGGAGGTGAAAAACTGTTTTTT. Its protein product is CASPSPGGEKLFF.

CDR3 sequence reads: CASSPGTGLAGNQPQHF. The CDR3 nucleotides read TGTGCCAGCAGTCCCGGGACAGGGTTAGCAGGCAATCAGCCCCAGCATTTT. The rearrangement uses TRBV28 and TRBJ1-5; 9 bases agree with TRBD1. The germline V gene has CDR1 MDHEN and CDR2 SYDVKM. The CDR3 has 17 amino acids. With V trimmed by 5 bases and J by 2 bases, 10 bases remained unmatched.

This clone has a handful of counts. J is TRBJ2-7 and V is TRBV28; D ambiguous. Between the trimmed V and J ends, which lost 7 bases and 5 bases, there was a span of 21 bases. The CDR3 spans 15 residues. Germline-derived CDR1 and CDR2 are MDHEN and SYDVKM. DNA for the CDR3: TGTGCCAGCACCTCCGGCGCGGTCGTGCAGAACGAGCAGTACTTC. It translates to CASTSGAVVQNEQYF.

J is TRBJ1-2 and V is TRBV2; TRBD1 agrees at 9 bases. The CDR3 is 16 amino acids. Germline V gives CDR1 SNHLY, CDR2 FYNNEI. Trimming took 7 bases from V and 8 from J; bases not matched to a gene: 17. The CDR3 coding sequence is TGTGCCAGCACATCCCCTCCGGGACAGGGAATGAGAGGCTACACCTTC. Protein sequence: CASTSPPGQGMRGYTF.